These 21 T cell receptor beta chains share one sample of origin, sequenced in a study of response to subunit inactivated influenza vaccine. TCRdb re-derived calls from the RT-PCR reads in MiXCR, one entry per CDR3 protein. Of roughly 570,000 distinct CDR3 sequences in the sample, 10% to 15% were seen once. Sequencing used PBMCs from blood, obtained 45 days after vaccination. The receptors come from a man aged 50-59 years who received an inactivated influenza vaccine.

The chain recombines TRBV7-2 with TRBJ2-1, with TRBD2 matching 8 bases. Germline assignment: CDR1 SGHTA and CDR2 FQGNSA. J lost 7 bases, V lost 5 bases, and 7 bases had no gene match. This CDR3 is built from 14 residues. CDR3 residues: CASSTGTSKNEQFF. The CDR3 nucleotides are TGTGCCAGCAGCACCGGGACTAGTAAGAATGAGCAGTTCTTC.

This chain links TRBV3-1 with TRBJ2-5; D is perhaps TRBD2 (5 bases). This CDR3 region has 16 residues. The ends were cut back, 4 bases at V and 3 bases at J, with 18 bases in the middle. Germline V lookup: CDR1 LGHDT, CDR2 YNNKEL (reference sequence). The CDR3 loop is CASSPIWRALKETQYF. The DNA of the CDR3 is TGTGCCAGCAGCCCCATATGGCGGGCACTCAAAGAGACCCAGTACTTC.

This clonotype was observed a handful of times. The rearrangement uses TRBV11-3 and TRBJ2-2, with 9 bases aligning to TRBD1. CDR1 SGHNT and CDR2 YENEEA come from the germline V gene. Trimming at V came to 8 bases and at J to 2 bases, leaving 6 bases not matched to a gene. This CDR3 has 15 residues. As DNA, the CDR3 is TGTGCCAGCCGGACGGGACAGGGTAACACCGGGGAGCTGTTTTTT. Its protein product is CASRTGQGNTGELFF.

The V and J genes are TRBV7-9 and TRBJ2-5; D uncertain. The V end was cut by 4 bases, the J end by 1 base, with 10 bases between. Germline CDR1 reads SEHNR; CDR2 reads FQNEAQ (reference sequence). The CDR3 sequence is 14 residues long. The CDR3 sequence is CASSWGTPQETQYF. The CDR3 region has the DNA TGTGCCAGCAGCTGGGGAACCCCCCAAGAGACCCAGTACTTC.

This clonotype has ten or more counts. V usage is TRBV7-3 and J usage is TRBJ2-2; D is undetermined. The germline V and J ends were trimmed by 5 bases and 5 bases, with 9 bases remaining between them. CDR1 is SGHTA and CDR2 is FQGTGA in the germline V gene. The CDR3 runs 13 residues. DNA for the CDR3: TGTGCCAGCAGCCCCCCTGGGACCGGGGAGCTGTTTTTT. It encodes CASSPPGTGELFF.

Ten or more counts support this clonotype. The genes are TRBV5-1 and TRBJ2-2, with D uncertain. V was pared by 0 bases and J by 5 bases, with 11 bases between. Germline-derived CDR1 and CDR2 are SGHRS and YFSETQ. The CDR3 runs to 15 residues. CDR3 bases: TGCGCCAGCAGCTTGGATGGAGCAGGTACCGGGGAGCTGTTTTTT. It translates to CASSLDGAGTGELFF. The variable domain in full, completed from reference TRBV5-1 and TRBJ2-2, reads KAGVTQTPRYLIKTRGQQVTLSCSPISGHRSVSWYQQTPGQGLQFLFEYFSETQRNKGNFPGRFSGRQFSNSRSEMNVSTLELGDSALYLCASSLDGAGTGELFFGEGSRLTVL.

The rearrangement joins TRBV7-2 to TRBJ2-5, with TRBD2 as a possible D gene (6 bases). The CDR3 consists of 14 residues. V lost 5 bases to trimming and J lost 4 bases, with 14 bases between them. The germline V gene encodes CDR1 SGHTA and CDR2 FQGNSA. The CDR3 loop is CASSATSYGETQYF. The DNA for the CDR3 is TGTGCCAGCAGCGCGACTAGTTATGGAGAGACCCAGTACTTC.

The chain couples TRBV7-9 to TRBJ1-1; 8 bases match TRBD1. The CDR3 is made up of 13 amino acids. Unmatched junction bases numbered 6, after V lost 5 bases and J lost 7 bases. Germline V gene lookup returns CDR1 SEHNR and CDR2 FQNEAQ (reference sequence). CDR3: CASSPTGGSEAFF. CDR3 nucleotides: TGTGCCAGCAGCCCTACAGGGGGTAGTGAAGCTTTCTTT.

This clonotype was counted many times. V gene TRBV29-1 combines with J gene TRBJ1-2, with TRBD1 matching over 7 bases. V was clipped by 4 bases and J by 8 bases; unmatched bases: 7. The germline gives CDR1 SQVTM, CDR2 ANQGSEA. CDR3 length equals 12 residues. The CDR3 spells CSVGDSSEGYTF. CDR3 nucleotide sequence: TGCAGCGTTGGGGACAGTTCGGAAGGCTACACCTTC.

The genes are TRBV5-1 and TRBJ2-5, with TRBD1 matching 7 bases. The CDR3 sequence is 13 residues long. The trim removed 4 bases at V and 5 bases at J, leaving 5 bases unmatched. Looked up from germline, CDR1 is SGHRS and CDR2 is YFSETQ. CDR3 bases: TGCGCCAGCAGCGTGACAGGGATCGAGACCCAGTACTTC. Translated, it gives CASSVTGIETQYF.

The chain is built from TRBV5-1 and TRBJ1-6; D call uncertain. With 6 bases removed from V and 10 bases from J, the gap between germline ends came to 20 bases. This CDR3 is built from 15 residues. Germline assignment: CDR1 SGHRS and CDR2 YFSETQ. The CDR3 nucleotides read TGCGCCAGCAAGGTTGGACCAAACACCGGGTCACCCCTCCACTTT. Translated: CASKVGPNTGSPLHF.

V is TRBV6-5 and J is TRBJ1-3; D is ambiguous. The CDR3 sequence is 15 residues long. In germline, CDR1 is MNHEY, CDR2 SVGAGI. Deletions cut 4 bases from V and 0 bases from J, with 10 bases between. CDR3 nucleotide sequence: TGTGCCAGCAGTTTCTCAGCCAACTCTGGAAACACCATATATTTT. Its translation: CASSFSANSGNTIYF.

This clonotype was seen ten or more times. The J gene is TRBJ2-3, the V gene TRBV20-1; D not resolved. V lost 3 bases, J lost 2 bases, and 15 bases lay in between. This CDR3 contains 15 residues. The germline CDR1 and CDR2 sequences are DFQATT and SNEGSKA (reference sequence). The CDR3 nucleotides read TGCAGTGCTAGGAAGGCAGGAATGAACACAGATACGCAGTATTTT. Translation: CSARKAGMNTDTQYF.

This clonotype was seen a handful of times. The rearrangement joins TRBV5-1 to TRBJ2-1; D is uncertain. Germline V CDR1 and CDR2: SGHRS, YFSETQ. This CDR3 region has 14 residues. V lost 0 bases, J lost 5 bases, and 9 bases lay in between. The CDR3, as DNA: TGCGCCAGCAGCTTGGATTCTTCGAACAATGAGCAGTTCTTC. Its translation: CASSLDSSNNEQFF. The full variable domain, completed using reference TRBV5-1 and TRBJ2-1, is KAGVTQTPRYLIKTRGQQVTLSCSPISGHRSVSWYQQTPGQGLQFLFEYFSETQRNKGNFPGRFSGRQFSNSRSEMNVSTLELGDSALYLCASSLDSSNNEQFFGPGTRLTVL.

This CDR3 reads CASSYSRGYTSNQPQHF. The CDR3 DNA is TGTGCCAGCAGTTACTCACGGGGGTACACTAGCAATCAGCCCCAGCATTTT. The chain couples TRBV6-2 or TRBV6-3 to TRBJ1-5, with D possibly being TRBD1 (5 bases). The V gene's germline CDR1 is MNHEY and CDR2 SVGEGT. V lost 0 bases to trimming and J lost 0 bases, with 12 bases between them. This CDR3 is 17 amino acids long.

The chain joins TRBV20-1 to TRBJ2-7; 11 nucleotides line up with TRBD2. The V segment lost 0 bases and the J segment 6 bases; nucleotides outside the gene matches: 7. The CDR3 spans 15 residues. CDR1 and CDR2 (germline): DFQATT, SNEGSKA (reference sequence). CDR3 sequence reads: CSARDLTSGKAEQYF. The CDR3 DNA reads TGCAGTGCTAGAGATTTGACTAGCGGGAAGGCCGAGCAGTACTTC.

This clonotype was observed at least ten times. The V call is TRBV4-3, the J call TRBJ2-5; possible D gene TRBD2, 5 bases. The CDR3 contains 14 residues. Germline CDR1 LGHNA, CDR2 YSLEER. The ends were cut back, 0 bases at V and 2 bases at J, with 7 bases in the middle. In DNA form, the CDR3 reads TGCGCCAGCAGCCAAGATAGCGAGCAAGAGACCCAGTACTTC. It specifies CASSQDSEQETQYF.

The chain has TRBV5-6 and TRBJ2-3, with unresolved D. This CDR3 is built from 13 residues. Germline assignment: CDR1 SGHDT and CDR2 YYEEEE. Trimming left V 1 base short and J 4 bases short, with 7 bases between. The CDR3 coding sequence is TGTGCCAGCAGCTTGTTAATGTCAGATACGCAGTATTTT. The encoded protein is CASSLLMSDTQYF.

This clonotype was detected ten times or more. The chain links TRBV29-1 to TRBJ1-1; D perhaps matches TRBD1 (6 bases). The CDR3 is made up of 12 amino acids. With 6 bases removed from V and 0 bases from J, the gap between germline ends came to 8 bases. Per germline, CDR1 SQVTM and CDR2 ANQGSEA. The CDR3 protein is CSVGQLNTEAFF. The CDR3 bases are TGCAGCGTAGGACAGCTGAACACTGAAGCTTTCTTT.

This clonotype came up a few times. The chain recombines TRBV12-3 or TRBV12-4 with TRBJ1-2; D is uncertain. With 3 bases removed from V and 2 bases from J, the gap between germline ends came to 10 bases. This CDR3 has 14 residues. CDR3 sequence reads: CASSFSTENYGYTF. The CDR3 region has the DNA TGTGCCAGCAGTTTCTCGACGGAGAACTATGGCTACACCTTC.

The V and J genes are TRBV12-3 or TRBV12-4 and TRBJ2-1, with 8 nucleotides matching TRBD2. This CDR3 contains 16 residues. The ends lost 6 bases at V and 7 bases at J; junction bases unmatched: 14. The CDR3 region has the DNA TGTGCCAGCAGCCCGGGAGGGGGGGGCCTCGGGAATGAGCAGTTCTTC. Translation: CASSPGGGGLGNEQFF.